This TCR beta chain appears in the sequencing data of a study of blood T cells in healthy people across ages. The V end lost 2 bases, the J end lost 5 bases, and 18 bases lay between the germline ends. Germline CDR1 DFQATT, CDR2 SNEGSKA (reference sequence). The CDR3 contains 15 residues. Next came a second PCR, run for about 7 to 12 cycles, which used a sample-barcoded 5' primer along with a J-beta primer mix. TCRdb used MiXCR to reprocess the 5' RACE reads, holding one entry per CDR3 protein. Among 800,000 or so distinct CDR3 sequences listed, around 68% were seen once. Findings of the study overall: Both higher diversity and more naive CD4+ cells marked long-lived donors when set against aged donors. Lack of knowledge of donor CMV status possibly confounded expanded clonotype changes.

About this clonotype itself: The antigen is undetermined.

This chain joins TRBV20-1 and TRBJ1-1; unclear D gene. The source of this sequence is a man aged 30 to 39 in good health. The source material was blood. The CDR3 protein is CSARRQDTSLTEAFF. The CDR3 nucleotides read TGCAGTGCTAGACGACAAGATACCAGCTTGACTGAAGCTTTCTTT.